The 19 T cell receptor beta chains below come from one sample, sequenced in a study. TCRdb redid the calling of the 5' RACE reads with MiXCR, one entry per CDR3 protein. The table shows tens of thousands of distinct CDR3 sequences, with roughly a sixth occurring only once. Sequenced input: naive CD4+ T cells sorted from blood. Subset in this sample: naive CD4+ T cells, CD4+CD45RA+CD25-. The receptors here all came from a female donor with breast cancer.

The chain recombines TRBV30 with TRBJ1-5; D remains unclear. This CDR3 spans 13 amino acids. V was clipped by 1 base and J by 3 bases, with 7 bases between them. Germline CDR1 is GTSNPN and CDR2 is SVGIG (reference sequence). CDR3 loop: CAWSASINQPQHF. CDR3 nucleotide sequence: TGTGCCTGGAGTGCAAGCATCAATCAGCCCCAGCATTTT.

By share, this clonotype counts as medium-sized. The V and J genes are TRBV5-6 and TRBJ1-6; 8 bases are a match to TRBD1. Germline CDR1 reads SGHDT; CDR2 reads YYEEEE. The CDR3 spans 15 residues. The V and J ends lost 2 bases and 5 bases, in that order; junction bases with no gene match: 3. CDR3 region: CASSFMDRDNSPLHF. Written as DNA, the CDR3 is TGTGCCAGCAGCTTTATGGACAGGGATAATTCACCCCTCCACTTT. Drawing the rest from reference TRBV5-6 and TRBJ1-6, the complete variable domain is DAGVTQSPTHLIKTRGQQVTLRCSPKSGHDTVSWYQQALGQGPQFIFQYYEEEERQRGNFPDRFSGHQFPNYSSELNVNALLLGDSALYLCASSFMDRDNSPLHFGNGTRLTVT.

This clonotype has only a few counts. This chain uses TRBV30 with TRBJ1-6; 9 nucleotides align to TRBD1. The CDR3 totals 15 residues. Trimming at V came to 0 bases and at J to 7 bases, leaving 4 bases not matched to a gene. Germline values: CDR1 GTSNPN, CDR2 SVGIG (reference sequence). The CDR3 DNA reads TGTGCCTGGAGTGTATCCGGGACAGGGAATTCACCCCTCCACTTT. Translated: CAWSVSGTGNSPLHF.

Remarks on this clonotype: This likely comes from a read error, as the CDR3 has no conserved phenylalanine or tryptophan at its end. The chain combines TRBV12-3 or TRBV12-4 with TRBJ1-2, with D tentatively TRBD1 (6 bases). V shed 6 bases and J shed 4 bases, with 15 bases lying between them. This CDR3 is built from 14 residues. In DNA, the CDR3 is TGTGCCAGCAGGCCCGGACAGAGCTTCTATGGCTACACCCTC. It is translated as CASRPGQSFYGYTL.

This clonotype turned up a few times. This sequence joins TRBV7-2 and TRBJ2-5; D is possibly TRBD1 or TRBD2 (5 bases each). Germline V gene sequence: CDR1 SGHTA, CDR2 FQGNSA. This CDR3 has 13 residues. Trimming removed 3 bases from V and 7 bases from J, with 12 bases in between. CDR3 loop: CASSLGRDLTQYF. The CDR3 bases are TGTGCCAGCAGCTTGGGTAGGGACCTGACCCAGTACTTC.

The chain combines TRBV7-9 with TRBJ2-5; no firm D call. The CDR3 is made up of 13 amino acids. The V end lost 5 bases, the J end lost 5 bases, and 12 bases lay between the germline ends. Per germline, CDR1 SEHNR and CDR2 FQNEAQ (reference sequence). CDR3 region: CASSPNDRETQYF. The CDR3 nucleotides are TGTGCCAGCAGCCCCAATGACCGGGAGACCCAGTACTTC. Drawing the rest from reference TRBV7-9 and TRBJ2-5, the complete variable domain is DTGVSQNPRHKITKRGQNVTFRCDPISEHNRLYWYRQTLGQGPEFLTYFQNEAQLEKSRLLSDRFSAERPKGSFSTLEIQRTEQGDSAMYLCASSPNDRETQYFGPGTRLLVL.

CDR3 region: CSARDRGQGTYNEQFF. The CDR3 bases are TGCAGTGCTAGAGATCGGGGACAGGGGACTTACAATGAGCAGTTCTTC. The gene calls are TRBV20-1 and TRBJ2-1, with 10 bases lining up with TRBD1. CDR1 is DFQATT and CDR2 is SNEGSKA in the germline V gene (reference sequence). The CDR3 has 16 residues. Losses at the gene ends were 0 bases for V and 4 bases for J; bases not matched to a gene: 6.

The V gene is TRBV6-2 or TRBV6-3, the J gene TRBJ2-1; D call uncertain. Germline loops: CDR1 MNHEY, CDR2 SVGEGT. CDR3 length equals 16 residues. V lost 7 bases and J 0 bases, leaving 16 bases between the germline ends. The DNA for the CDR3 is TGTGCCAGCACCTTACGTACAGTCAGCTCCTACAATGAGCAGTTCTTC. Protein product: CASTLRTVSSYNEQFF.

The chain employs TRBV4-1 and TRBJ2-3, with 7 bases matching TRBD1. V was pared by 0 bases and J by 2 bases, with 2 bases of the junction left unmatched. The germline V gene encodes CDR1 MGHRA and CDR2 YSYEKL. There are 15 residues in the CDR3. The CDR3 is CASSQEDRFTDTQYF. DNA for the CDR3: TGCGCCAGCAGCCAAGAGGACAGGTTCACAGATACGCAGTATTTT.

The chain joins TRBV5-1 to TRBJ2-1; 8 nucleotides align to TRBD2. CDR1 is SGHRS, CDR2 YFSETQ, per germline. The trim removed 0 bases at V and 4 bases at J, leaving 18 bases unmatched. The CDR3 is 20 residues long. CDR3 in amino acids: CASSLVGLGGLAGPYNEQFF. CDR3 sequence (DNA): TGCGCCAGCAGCTTGGTGGGTCTCGGGGGGCTAGCGGGTCCATACAATGAGCAGTTCTTC.

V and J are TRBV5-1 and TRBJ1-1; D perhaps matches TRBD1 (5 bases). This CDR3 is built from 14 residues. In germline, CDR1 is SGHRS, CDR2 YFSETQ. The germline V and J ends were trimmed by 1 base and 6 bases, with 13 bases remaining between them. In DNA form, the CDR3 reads TGCGCCAGCAGCTTGCCTCACCCGGGGGCTGAAGCTTTCTTT. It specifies CASSLPHPGAEAFF.

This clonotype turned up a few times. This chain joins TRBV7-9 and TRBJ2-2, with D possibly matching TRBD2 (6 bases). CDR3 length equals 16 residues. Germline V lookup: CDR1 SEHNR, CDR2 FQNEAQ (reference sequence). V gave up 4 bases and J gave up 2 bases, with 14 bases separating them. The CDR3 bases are TGTGCCAGCAGCTCAAGAGGGACTGGTAACACCGGGGAGCTGTTTTTT. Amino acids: CASSSRGTGNTGELFF.

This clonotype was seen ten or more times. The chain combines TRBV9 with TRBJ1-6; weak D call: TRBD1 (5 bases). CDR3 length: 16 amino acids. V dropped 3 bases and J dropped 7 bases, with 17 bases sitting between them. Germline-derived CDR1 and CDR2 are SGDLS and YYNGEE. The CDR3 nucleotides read TGTGCCAGCAGCGGCGGCCTCGGGACGGGCAATTCACCCCTCCACTTT. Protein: CASSGGLGTGNSPLHF.

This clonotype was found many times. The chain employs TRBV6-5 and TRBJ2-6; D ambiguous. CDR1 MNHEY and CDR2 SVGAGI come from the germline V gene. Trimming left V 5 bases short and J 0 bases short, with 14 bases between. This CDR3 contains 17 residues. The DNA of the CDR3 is TGTGCCAGCAGTGGTTGGTTACCCGGCTCTGGGGCCAACGTCCTGACTTTC. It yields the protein CASSGWLPGSGANVLTF.

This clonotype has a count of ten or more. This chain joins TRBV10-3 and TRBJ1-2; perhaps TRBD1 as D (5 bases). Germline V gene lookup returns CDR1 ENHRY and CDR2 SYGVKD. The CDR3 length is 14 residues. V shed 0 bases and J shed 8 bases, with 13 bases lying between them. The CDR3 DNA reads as TGTGCCATCAGTGAGTCAGGAGGGGTAGGCGGCTACACCTTC. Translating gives CAISESGGVGGYTF.

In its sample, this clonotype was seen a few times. CDR3 sequence reads: CASKGQGSSYNSPLHF. DNA of the CDR3: TGTGCCAGCAAGGGACAGGGGAGCTCCTATAATTCACCCCTCCACTTT. The chain combines TRBV7-2 with TRBJ1-6, with TRBD1 matching over 10 bases. Unmatched junction bases numbered 3, after V lost 7 bases and J lost 0 bases. Germline CDR1 and CDR2: SGHTA and FQGNSA. The CDR3 sequence is 16 residues long.

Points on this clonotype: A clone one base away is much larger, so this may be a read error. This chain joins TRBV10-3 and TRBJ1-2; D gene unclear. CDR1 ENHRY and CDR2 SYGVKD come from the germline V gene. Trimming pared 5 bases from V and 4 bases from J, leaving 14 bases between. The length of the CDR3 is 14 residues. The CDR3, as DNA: TGTGCCATCAGTCAAGGAGTGGGGTTCTATGGCTACACCTTC. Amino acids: CAISQGVGFYGYTF.

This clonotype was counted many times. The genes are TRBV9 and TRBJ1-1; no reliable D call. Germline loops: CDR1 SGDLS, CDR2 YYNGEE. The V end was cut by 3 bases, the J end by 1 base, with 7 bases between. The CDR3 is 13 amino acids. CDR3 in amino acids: CASSAVPNTEAFF. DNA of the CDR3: TGTGCCAGCAGCGCCGTTCCGAACACTGAAGCTTTCTTT. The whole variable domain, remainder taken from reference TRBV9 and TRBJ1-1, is DSGVTQTPKHLITATGQRVTLRCSPRSGDLSVYWYQQSLDQGLQFLIQYYNGEERAKGNILERFSAQQFPDLHSELNLSSLELGDSALYFCASSAVPNTEAFFGQGTRLTVV.

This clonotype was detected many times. The chain's CDR3 is CASSLGGTGNYGYTF. In DNA form, the CDR3 reads TGTGCCAGCAGCTTAGGTGGGACCGGTAACTATGGCTACACCTTC. The chain uses TRBV7-2 and TRBJ1-2, with D perhaps TRBD1 (5 bases). Germline values: CDR1 SGHTA, CDR2 FQGNSA. The length of the CDR3 is 15 residues. V was pared by 1 base and J by 1 base, with 10 bases between.